This T cell receptor (beta chain) was documented in a study of blood T cell repertoires in COVID-19. Study details: T cells, B-cell-depleted T cells, or PBMCs provided the cDNA or gDNA that served as material.

TCRdb's copy holds only in-frame clones and misses some; the assay was immunoSEQ multiplex PCR. The repertoire holds approximately 64,000 clones, with roughly 88% as singletons. V lost 4 bases and J lost 8, with 15 bases in between. From germline, CDR1 is SEHNR and CDR2 FQNEAQ (reference sequence). This CDR3 contains 14 residues. V is TRBV7-9 and J is TRBJ1-3; D is uncertain. The receptor's source is a woman aged 55-69 years with COVID-19, enrolled during active disease. Material: peripheral blood. The DNA of the CDR3 is TGTGCCAGCAGCTACCGGGCCCCCGGGGACACCATATATTTT. The encoded protein is CASSYRAPGDTIYF.